This T cell receptor beta chain came from a study of Graves' ophthalmopathy and Graves' hyperthyroidism. The authors amplified TCR beta CDR3 regions from RNA transcripts. HTBI primers served in a first-round RT-PCR, which a second-round multiplex PCR followed. TCRdb re-derived calls from the multiplex PCR reads in MiXCR, one entry per CDR3 protein. The sample yields approximately 37,000 distinct CDR3 sequences, about 51% seen once. V was cut by 4 bases and J by 0 bases, with 15 bases left in between. CDR1 is DFQATT and CDR2 is SNEGSKA in the germline V gene (reference sequence). This CDR3 contains 15 residues.

The TCR originated in an adult man with Graves' ophthalmopathy. This chain links TRBV20-1 with TRBJ1-2; D uncertain. The specimen was peripheral blood. CDR3 in DNA: TGCAGTGCTACGATAGCGGGAGGGCCTAACTATGGCTACACCTTC. Amino acids: CSATIAGGPNYGYTF.